What follows describes a single T cell receptor (beta chain). This sample was included in a study of identifying expanded T cells in peripheral blood. The CDR3 runs 13 residues. Germline V gene lookup returns CDR1 GTSNPN and CDR2 SVGIG (reference sequence). With 1 base removed from V and 0 bases from J, the gap between germline ends came to 3 bases. Generated by immunoSEQ multiplex PCR, the TCRdb table keeps only in-frame clones and is missing some. Among approximately 130,000 clones, 84% were seen once, and the ten largest hold more than 2.5%. The sequenced material came from blood. This chain links TRBV30 with TRBJ1-4; no firm D call. This clonotype was obtained from a person between 18 and 75 years old in good health. The CDR3 sequence is CAWSGATNEKLFF. CDR3 bases: TGTGCCTGGAGTGGGGCAACTAATGAAAAACTGTTTTTT.